A selection of T cell receptor beta chains follows, all from one sample in a study of blood T cell repertoires in COVID-19. Sequenced by immunoSEQ multiplex PCR; TCRdb stores in-frame clones only, minus some. There are roughly 200,000 clones in the sample; over 70% occur only once, and 4.5% to 7% lies in the top ten. The sample comprised peripheral blood. These receptors were obtained from a woman in her 70s with acute or convalescent COVID-19. The CDR3 runs from the conserved cysteine through the conserved F or W. The order of the fields is J gene, CDR3 length, V gene, D gene, CDR3 protein, CDR3 DNA. The D gene is left open where the match is weak.

>TRBJ2-2|17|TRBV30|TRBD2
CAWSVASGRVETGELFF
TGTGCCTGGAGTGTGGCGAGCGGGAGGGTCGAGACCGGGGAGCTGTTTTTT
>TRBJ2-7|14|TRBV19|TRBD2
CASSTPGGSYEQYF
TGTGCCAGTAGCACCCCGGGGGGGAGCTACGAGCAGTACTTC
>TRBJ2-7|15|TRBV5-5|NA
CASSLRQDHSYEQYF
TGTGCCAGCAGCTTGCGACAGGACCACTCCTACGAGCAGTACTTC
>TRBJ2-6|17|TRBV19|TRBD1
CASSSGQGAFGANVLTF
TGTGCCAGTAGTTCGGGACAGGGGGCTTTTGGGGCCAACGTCCTGACTTTC
>TRBJ1-2|13|TRBV14|NA
CASSQDRVYGYTF
TGTGCCAGCAGCCAAGATCGAGTCTATGGCTACACCTTC
>TRBJ2-7|15|TRBV15|NA
CATSQGVGRSYEQYF
TGTGCCACCAGCCAAGGGGTGGGCCGGTCCTACGAGCAGTACTTC
>TRBJ2-7|13|TRBV30|NA
CAWSVGGSYEQYF
TGTGCCTGGAGTGTAGGGGGAAGCTACGAGCAGTACTTC
>TRBJ2-5|11|TRBV20-1|NA
CSAFTQETQYF
TGCAGTGCCTTCACGCAGGAGACCCAGTACTTC
>TRBJ1-3|16|TRBV28|NA
CASSKAGLERGNTIYF
TGTGCCAGCAGTAAAGCAGGACTCGAAAGGGGAAACACCATATATTTT
>TRBJ2-1|16|TRBV28|TRBD2
CASRDGLAGSYNEQFF
TGTGCCAGCAGGGACGGACTAGCGGGTAGCTACAATGAGCAGTTCTTC
>TRBJ2-1|15|TRBV2|TRBD2
CASRPGLAALHDQFF
TGTGCCAGCAGACCGGGACTAGCGGCCCTCCACGACCAGTTCTTC
>TRBJ2-7|15|TRBV28|TRBD1
CAGSPTRDRAYEQYF
TGTGCCGGCAGCCCAACCCGGGACAGGGCCTACGAGCAGTACTTC
>TRBJ1-1|15|TRBV11-2|NA
CASVLQGTMNTEAFF
TGTGCCAGCGTACTACAGGGAACTATGAACACTGAAGCTTTCTTT
>TRBJ2-3|17|TRBV4-2|NA
CASSVPPSSDYTDTQYF
TGTGCCAGCAGCGTACCTCCGTCTAGCGATTACACAGATACGCAGTATTTT
>TRBJ2-2|14|TRBV3-1/TRBV3-2|NA
CASSQAASAGELFF
TGTGCCAGCAGCCAAGCGGCTAGCGCCGGGGAGCTGTTTTTT
>TRBJ2-7|18|TRBV3-1/TRBV3-2|TRBD2
CASSPLVPGLAGVGEQYF
TGTGCCAGCAGCCCCCTAGTCCCGGGACTAGCGGGAGTGGGTGAGCAGTACTTC
>TRBJ2-1|16|TRBV24-1|TRBD2
CATSVTGTSGSGEQFF
TGTGCCACCAGTGTAACCGGGACTAGCGGGAGTGGTGAGCAGTTCTTC
>TRBJ2-5|15|TRBV2|TRBD2
CASRSTGGGQETQYF
TGTGCCAGCAGGTCCACGGGAGGGGGGCAAGAGACCCAGTACTTC